This TCR beta chain stems from a study of T cell repertoires in cytomegalovirus infection (dated by TCRdb to the late 2010s). For context, the study as a whole: Alongside well-studied HLA-B-restricted epitopes, the peptide stimulations were aimed at recently identified HLA-C-restricted CMV epitopes, whose presentation resists viral immunomodulation. Donor HLA type was relevant to the analysis, because carriage of CMV infection together with the matching HLA type was indicated by public TCR beta signatures. On the study overall, not on this receptor specifically: In the ex vivo response, HLA-C-restricted CMV-specific TCR beta clonotypes were dominant, and in two of eight donors the single most frequent clonotype came from this HLA-C-restricted group. In both this cohort and an independent cohort of a few hundred donors, the cumulative frequency of public TCR beta family members distinguished carriers of CMV infection plus the relevant HLA type.

Deletion took 1 base off V and 5 bases off J, with a span of 11 bases between the germline ends. The cysteine opens and the phenylalanine closes a CDR3 of 15 amino acids. The entry retains the CDR3 DNA only, 45 bases that are in frame from base 1. From a lookup of the germline V gene, CDR1 and CDR2 are MGHRA and YSYEKL. Regarding this clonotype: Its antigen is not yet known. No qualities accompany the bases; no much larger clone lies one base away.

Sequencing was carried out with an Illumina HiSeq 1500. The public reads were reanalyzed by TCRdb: fastp trimming at Q25, MiXCR alignment, in-frame beta chains only. Identical CDR3 proteins give one entry, which carries the most common genes and DNA. Recorded for this sample are about 920,000 distinct CDR3 sequences; about 33% of them occurred a single time. Together, the top ten hold around 15% of the sample. According to the study, the label for this sample's treatment or condition signals: in vitro stimulation with specific CMV peptide epitopes to enrich CMV-specific T cells. The sequencing used cultured CD8+ T cells from PBMCs, collected from culture after CMV antigen stimulation. This sequence uses TRBV4-1 and TRBJ2-2; TRBD2 is possibly the D segment (5 matching bases). This clonotype originated in a human donor in good health (CMV status not recorded). Some clones in this sample may be carry-over from other donors' samples. CDR3 reads: CASSQGPPGTGELFF. The base sequence is TGCGCCAGCAGCCAAGGACCCCCGGGGACCGGGGAGCTGTTTTTT.